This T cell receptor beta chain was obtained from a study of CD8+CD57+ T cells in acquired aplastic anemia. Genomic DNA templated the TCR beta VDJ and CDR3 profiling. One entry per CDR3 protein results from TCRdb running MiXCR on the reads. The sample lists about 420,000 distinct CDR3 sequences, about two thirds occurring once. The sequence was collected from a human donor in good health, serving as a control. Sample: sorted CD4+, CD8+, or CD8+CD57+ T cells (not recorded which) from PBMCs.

CDR3 nucleotide sequence: TGTGCCAGCAGTCAAGAAGACAGAAGCCGTAATTCACCCCTCCACTTT. Translation: CASSQEDRSRNSPLHF. The chain couples TRBV12-3 or TRBV12-4 to TRBJ1-6; the D gene is possibly TRBD1 (5 bases). Trimming stripped 5 bases from V and 6 bases from J, with 17 bases between. The CDR3 contains 16 residues.